This T cell receptor (beta chain) emerged from a study of glioma-infiltrating T cells after dendritic cell vaccination. Study-wide background: Dendritic cell vaccine was injected intradermally three times, biweekly. Points from the study as a whole: The cohort had few patients with full blood and tumor sets.

Germline V gene sequence: CDR1 SGHAT, CDR2 FQNNGV. The ends lost 3 bases at V and 5 bases at J; junction bases unmatched: 11. The CDR3 is 16 amino acids. Isocitrate dehydrogenase mutation was absent in all glioblastoma patients. Before vaccination, two weeks after the third vaccination, and at progression, PBMC were collected. The data were produced by immunoSEQ multiplex PCR, yet TCRdb's version contains in-frame clones alone and is incomplete. The top ten hold 3.2% of the sample, which has over 80,000 clones, about 87% seen once. Regarding this clone: The antigen remains undetermined.

The sequence came from a human donor with glioblastoma. Specimen: blood, collected before dendritic cell vaccination. This chain joins TRBV11-2 and TRBJ2-5; 8 bases line up with TRBD1. The CDR3 DNA is TGTGCCAGCAGCTTTTTCGGGACAGGTCAAGGGGAGACCCAGTACTTC. It specifies CASSFFGTGQGETQYF.